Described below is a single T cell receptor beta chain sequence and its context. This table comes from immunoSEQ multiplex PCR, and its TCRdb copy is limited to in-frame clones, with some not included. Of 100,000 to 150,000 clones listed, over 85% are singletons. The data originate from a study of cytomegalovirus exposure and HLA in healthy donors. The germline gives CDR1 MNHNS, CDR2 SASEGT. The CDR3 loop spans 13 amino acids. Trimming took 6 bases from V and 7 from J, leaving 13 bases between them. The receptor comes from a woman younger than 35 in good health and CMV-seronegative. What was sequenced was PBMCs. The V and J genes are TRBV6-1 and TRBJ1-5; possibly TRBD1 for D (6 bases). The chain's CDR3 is CASRENRAQPQHF. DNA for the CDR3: TGTGCCAGCAGAGAAAACAGGGCCCAGCCCCAGCATTTT.